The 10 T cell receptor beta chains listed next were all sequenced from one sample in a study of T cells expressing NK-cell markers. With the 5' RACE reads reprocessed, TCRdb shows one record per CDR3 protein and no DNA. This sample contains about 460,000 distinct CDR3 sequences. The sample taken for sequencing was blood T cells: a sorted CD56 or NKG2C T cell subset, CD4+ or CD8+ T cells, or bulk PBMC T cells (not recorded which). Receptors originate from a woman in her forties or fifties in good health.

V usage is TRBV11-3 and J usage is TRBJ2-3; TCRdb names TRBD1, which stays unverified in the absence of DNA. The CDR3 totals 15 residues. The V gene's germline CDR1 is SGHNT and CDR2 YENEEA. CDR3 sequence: CASSPRTGHLDTQYF.

The chain's CDR3 is CSVGQGVEKLFF. The chain joins TRBV29-1 to TRBJ1-4; the TRBD1 assignment by TCRdb is unverifiable without DNA. The CDR3 is made up of 12 amino acids. The germline CDR1 and CDR2 sequences are SQVTM and ANQGSEA.

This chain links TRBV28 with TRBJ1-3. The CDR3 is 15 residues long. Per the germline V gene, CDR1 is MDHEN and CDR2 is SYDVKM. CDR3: CASSPSRPGGNTIYF.

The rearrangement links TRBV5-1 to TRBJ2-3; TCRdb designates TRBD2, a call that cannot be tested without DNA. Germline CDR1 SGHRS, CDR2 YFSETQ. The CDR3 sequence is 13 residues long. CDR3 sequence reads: CASTRTAGDTQYF.

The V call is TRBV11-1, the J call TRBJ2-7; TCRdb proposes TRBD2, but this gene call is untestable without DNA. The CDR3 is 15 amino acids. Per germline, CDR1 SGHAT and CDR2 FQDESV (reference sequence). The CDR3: CASSLLAGGRYEQYF. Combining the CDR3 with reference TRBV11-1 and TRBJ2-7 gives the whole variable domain EAEVAQSPRYKITEKSQAVAFWCDPISGHATLYWYRQILGQGPELLVQFQDESVVDDSQLPKDRFSAERLKGVDSTLKIQPAELGDSAMYLCASSLLAGGRYEQYFGPGTRLTVT.

The CDR3 reads CASNRRASGKDTQYF. The J gene is TRBJ2-3, the V gene TRBV2; TCRdb picks TRBD2, but there is no DNA to check that call. CDR1 and CDR2 (germline): SNHLY, FYNNEI. CDR3 length: 15 amino acids. The full variable domain, with the rest looked up from reference TRBV2 and TRBJ2-3, is EPEVTQTPSHQVTQMGQEVILRCVPISNHLYFYWYRQILGQKVEFLVSFYNNEISEKSEIFDDQFSVERPDGSNFTLKIRSTKLEDSAMYFCASNRRASGKDTQYFGPGTRLTVL.

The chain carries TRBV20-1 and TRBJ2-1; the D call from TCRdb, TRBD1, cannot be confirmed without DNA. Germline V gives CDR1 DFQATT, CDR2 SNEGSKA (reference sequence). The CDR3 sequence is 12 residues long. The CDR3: CSVAGAGGEQFF.

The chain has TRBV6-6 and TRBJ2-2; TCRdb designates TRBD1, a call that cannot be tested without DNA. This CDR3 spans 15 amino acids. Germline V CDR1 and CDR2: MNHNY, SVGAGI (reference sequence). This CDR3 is CASSFRGRGTGELFF.

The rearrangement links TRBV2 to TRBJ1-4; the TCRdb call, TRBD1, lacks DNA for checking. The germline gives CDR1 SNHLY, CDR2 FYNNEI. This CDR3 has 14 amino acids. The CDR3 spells CASKEGQPFEKLFF.

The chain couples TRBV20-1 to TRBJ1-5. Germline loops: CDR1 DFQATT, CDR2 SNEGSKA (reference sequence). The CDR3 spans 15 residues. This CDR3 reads CSAKYATYSNQPQHF.